These 11 T cell receptor beta chains share one sample of origin, sequenced in a study of control samples from healthy donors and cancer patients. Data came from immunoSEQ multiplex PCR; TCRdb stores just in-frame clones and leaves some out. The data contain approximately 100,000 clones, 70% to 90% of them singletons. The sequencing sample was made of blood. These receptors were taken from a man aged 25-45 years in good health.

The DNA of the CDR3 is TGTGCCAGCAGTGTGGGACAGGGGGTTTACGAGCAGTACTTC. This sequence encodes CASSVGQGVYEQYF. The chain has TRBV2 and TRBJ2-7; 11 bases line up with TRBD1. Looked up from germline, CDR1 is SNHLY and CDR2 is FYNNEI. V dropped 4 bases and J dropped 4; count of bases not matched to a gene: 3. The CDR3 is made up of 14 amino acids.

V usage is TRBV3-1 (or the pseudogene TRBV3-2) and J usage is TRBJ2-1, with 10 bases identical to TRBD2. CDR1 and CDR2 (germline): LGHDT, YNNKEL (reference sequence). The CDR3 is 16 amino acids. V trimming: 4 bases; J trimming: 1 base; junction bases outside the gene matches: 4. CDR3 loop: CASSPSSGSSYNEQFF. The CDR3 DNA follows: TGTGCCAGCAGCCCCTCTAGCGGGAGTTCCTACAATGAGCAGTTCTTC.

CDR3 sequence (DNA): TGTGCCAGCAGCCATCTTCTAGCGGGGACCGTCTACGAGCAGTACTTC. As protein: CASSHLLAGTVYEQYF. The rearrangement joins TRBV3-1 (or the pseudogene TRBV3-2) to TRBJ2-7, with 9 bases aligning to TRBD2. Germline lookup yields CDR1 LGHDT and CDR2 YNNKEL (reference sequence). Trimming cost V 3 bases and J 3 bases; bases outside gene matches: 9. There are 16 residues in the CDR3.

This chain uses TRBV20-1 with TRBJ2-7; 8 nucleotides match TRBD1. The CDR3 is 15 amino acids. Germline assignment: CDR1 DFQATT and CDR2 SNEGSKA (reference sequence). The V gene end was trimmed by 3 bases and the J gene end by 1 base; junction bases not matched to a gene: 8. CDR3 loop: CSASLGTGVSYEQYF. In DNA, the CDR3 is TGCAGTGCTAGTTTAGGGACAGGAGTTTCCTACGAGCAGTACTTC.

This clone occurred a few times. The genes are TRBV28 and TRBJ1-5; D ambiguous. This CDR3 spans 12 amino acids. Germline assignment: CDR1 MDHEN and CDR2 SYDVKM. Trimming removed 3 bases from V and 4 bases from J, with 4 bases in between. For the CDR3, the DNA is TGTGCCAGCAGTTTTGCTAATCAGCCCCAGCATTTT. Translation gives CASSFANQPQHF. The full variable domain, in which reference TRBV28 and TRBJ1-5 provide the parts outside the CDR3, is DVKVTQSSRYLVKRTGEKVFLECVQDMDHENMFWYRQDPGLGLRLIYFSYDVKMKEKGDIPEGYSVSREKKERFSLILESASTNQTSMYLCASSFANQPQHFGDGTRLSIL.

The CDR3 sequence: CASSQERNTGELFF. The DNA of the CDR3 is TGTGCCAGCAGTCAAGAGCGGAACACCGGGGAGCTGTTTTTT. The chain combines TRBV6-4 with TRBJ2-2; no clear D gene. V lost 5 bases and J lost 1, with 8 bases in between. CDR1 and CDR2 (germline): MRHNA, SNTAGT. The CDR3 is 14 residues long.

The chain carries TRBV3-1 (or the pseudogene TRBV3-2) and TRBJ2-3, with D uncertain. This CDR3 is 13 amino acids long. The germline CDR1 and CDR2 sequences are LGHDT and YNNKEL (reference sequence). V lost 4 bases and J 3 bases, leaving 8 bases between the germline ends. In DNA, the CDR3 is TGTGCCAGCAGCCGAATGGGAACAGATACGCAGTATTTT. Its translation: CASSRMGTDTQYF.

This chain links TRBV7-2 with TRBJ1-1; D not resolved. The CDR3 covers 13 residues. In germline, CDR1 is SGHTA, CDR2 FQGNSA. The germline V and J ends were trimmed by 4 bases and 3 bases, with 9 bases remaining between them. The CDR3 loop is CASSSTADTEAFF. Here the CDR3 DNA reads TGTGCCAGCAGCTCGACGGCGGACACTGAAGCTTTCTTT.

This clone was detected only once. The V and J genes are TRBV29-1 and TRBJ2-1; D not certain. Germline values: CDR1 SQVTM, CDR2 ANQGSEA. Trimming cost V 7 bases and J 6 bases, with 10 bases left between them. The CDR3 is 11 residues long. CDR3 sequence: CSARASNEQFF. The CDR3 nucleotides are TGCAGCGCCCGGGCCTCCAATGAGCAGTTCTTC.

V is TRBV2 and J is TRBJ2-1; D call uncertain. Trimming removed 2 bases at V and 4 bases at J, with 12 bases between. Germline V gives CDR1 SNHLY, CDR2 FYNNEI. The CDR3 is made up of 15 amino acids. CDR3 coding DNA: TGTGCCAGCAGTGAAAACTGGGGTAAATACAATGAGCAGTTCTTC. Encoded protein: CASSENWGKYNEQFF.

This chain uses TRBV4-3 with TRBJ2-6; D is unclear. The CDR3 extends over 17 amino acids. Between the trimmed V and J ends, which lost 0 bases and 4 bases, there was a span of 13 bases. Germline CDR1 is LGHNA and CDR2 is YSLEER. CDR3 bases: TGCGCCAGCAGCCAAGAGGGCAGAGCTATAGGGGCCAACGTCCTGACTTTC. This translates into CASSQEGRAIGANVLTF.